The present TCR beta chain was sequenced within a study of STAT3 mutations in large granular lymphocyte leukemia. As for the study in general: More than half of T-LGLL patients received immunosuppressive therapy.

Regarding this clone: Its target is not known.

Study results and limitations: Every T-LGLL patient had at least one immunodominant TCRbeta clonotype. All newly emerging clones after therapy were STAT3 wild type. In several patients, dominant TCR clone burden exceeded STAT3 mutant burden, suggesting STAT3 mutation arose secondarily.

The V and J ends lost 1 base and 0 bases respectively, with 4 bases between them. The CDR3 is 13 residues long. The germline V gene has CDR1 GTSNPN and CDR2 SVGIG (reference sequence). Each sample's TCRbeta library yielded on average approximately 41,000 productive templates. Assay: immunoSEQ multiplex PCR; the TCRdb copy retains only in-frame clones and omits some. The sample contains around 13,000 clones, about nine tenths of which appear only once. The sequenced sample was peripheral blood mononuclear cells. This sequence was found in a man aged 40-49 years with T-cell large granular lymphocyte leukemia. Some clones in this sample may be carry-over from other donors' samples. The chain joins TRBV30 to TRBJ1-5; no clear D gene. The CDR3 region has the DNA TGTGCCTGGAGTGCGGATAGCAATCAGCCCCAGCATTTT. Protein product: CAWSADSNQPQHF.